Listed here are 9 T cell receptor beta chains from one sample, sequenced in a study of cytomegalovirus exposure and HLA in healthy donors (TCRdb year 2017). Libraries came from the immunoSEQ multiplex PCR assay. A mixture of 60 forward primers for TCR Vbeta segments and 13 reverse primers for TCR Jbeta segments was used in the multiplex PCR. As stored in TCRdb, this immuneACCESS dataset retains in-frame rearrangements with V and J assigned. A fraction of the clones does not appear; measured against another copy, unresolved V genes explain less than half of the discrepancy, and the remainder lacks a known reason. The sample contains 120,000 or so clones, 80% of them found a single time. Approximately 8.4% of the sample comes from the top ten. The specimen was PBMCs. Receptors originate from a man under 40 in good health and CMV-seropositive.

The rearrangement joins TRBV4-1 to TRBJ1-5, with TRBD1 identical over 10 bases. The CDR3 runs to 15 residues. From germline, CDR1 is MGHRA and CDR2 YSYEKL. The J segment lost 7 bases and the V segment lost 4 bases, leaving 7 bases of the junction unmatched. The CDR3 DNA follows: TGCGCCAGCAGCCCGGGACAGGGGCCCGGGCAGCCCCAGCATTTT. Its translation is CASSPGQGPGQPQHF.

The chain is built from TRBV5-1 and TRBJ2-2; D possibly corresponds to TRBD2 (6 bases). Trimming stripped 0 bases from V and 4 bases from J, with 10 bases between. CDR1 is SGHRS and CDR2 is YFSETQ in the germline V gene. The CDR3 length is 15 residues. CDR3 coding DNA: TGCGCCAGCAGCTTGGTGGTGGGGGGCACCGGGGAGCTGTTTTTT. Amino acid sequence: CASSLVVGGTGELFF.

This rearrangement joins TRBV10-2 to TRBJ1-1; D unresolved. Germline V gene data show CDR1 as WSHSY and CDR2 as SAAADI. The CDR3 contains 12 residues. V lost 6 bases and J 2 bases, leaving 7 bases between the germline ends. CDR3 sequence: CASRVENTEAFF. In DNA form, the CDR3 reads TGCGCCAGCAGGGTAGAAAACACTGAAGCTTTCTTT.

The chain links TRBV5-1 to TRBJ1-2, with 8 bases aligning to TRBD1. Germline CDR1 SGHRS, CDR2 YFSETQ. Trimming at V came to 3 bases and at J to 0 bases, leaving 7 bases not matched to a gene. This CDR3 has 16 residues. CDR3 sequence: CASSWFTGGPNYGYTF. CDR3 DNA: TGCGCCAGCAGCTGGTTTACAGGGGGACCTAACTATGGCTACACCTTC.

The chain's CDR3 is CASSQQGGYGYTF. The CDR3 DNA sequence: TGTGCCAGCAGTCAACAGGGTGGCTATGGCTACACCTTC. This chain uses TRBV6-5 with TRBJ1-2, with D possibly being TRBD1 (6 bases). V gave up 5 bases and J gave up 4 bases, with 11 bases separating them. The CDR3 contains 13 residues. The V gene's germline CDR1 is MNHEY and CDR2 SVGAGI.

The chain combines TRBV5-6 with TRBJ2-1; TRBD1 agrees at 7 bases. Germline assignment: CDR1 SGHDT and CDR2 YYEEEE. The V and J ends lost 0 bases and 1 base, in that order; junction bases with no gene match: 1. This CDR3 region has 15 residues. The CDR3 sequence is CASSLDRGSYNEQFF. CDR3 bases: TGTGCCAGCAGCTTGGACAGGGGTTCCTACAATGAGCAGTTCTTC.

This chain connects TRBV6-4 to TRBJ1-5; TRBD1 matches at 11 bases. Germline CDR1 MRHNA, CDR2 SNTAGT. Trimming cost V 0 bases and J 5 bases; bases outside gene matches: 12. The CDR3 spans 19 residues. The CDR3 protein is CASSDSEGQGAGKDQPQHF. CDR3 DNA sequence: TGTGCCAGCAGTGACTCAGAAGGACAGGGGGCGGGAAAGGATCAGCCCCAGCATTTT.

This chain links TRBV6-6 with TRBJ2-7; TRBD1 matches at 8 bases. The CDR3 consists of 14 residues. V shed 6 bases, J shed 1 base, and the junction held 5 bases outside the gene matches. CDR1 is MNHNY and CDR2 is SVGAGI in the germline V gene (reference sequence). CDR3 nucleotides: TGTGCCAGCAGCCGAGACAGGGGTTCCTACGAGCAGTACTTC. Protein product: CASSRDRGSYEQYF.

This chain uses TRBV10-1 with TRBJ2-1; no reliable D call. The germline CDR1 and CDR2 sequences are WNHNN and SYGVQD (reference sequence). With 2 bases removed from V and 6 bases from J, the gap between germline ends came to 23 bases. The CDR3 consists of 18 residues. CDR3 amino acids: CASSESWPEPGNGNEQFF. The CDR3 DNA reads as TGCGCCAGCAGTGAGAGCTGGCCGGAGCCGGGTAACGGCAATGAGCAGTTCTTC.